A single sample is the source of the 27 T cell receptor beta chains below, sequenced in a study of a mutant IDH1 vaccine in newly diagnosed glioma. Antigen specificity for these receptors is unknown. The data were produced by immunoSEQ multiplex PCR, yet TCRdb's version contains in-frame clones alone and is incomplete. The table lists over 75,000 clones, over 75% of them singletons, with about 5.7% in the top ten. Time point specified: week 47, end of study. Vaccinated patients received 300 ug of mutant IDH1 20-mer peptide per dose, with topical imiquimod. The sequenced sample was PBMCs, obtained from a glioma patient whose treatment included an IDH1 peptide vaccine. These receptor sequences come from a man aged 35-49 years with glioma.

The genes are TRBV19 and TRBJ1-5; D possibly corresponds to TRBD1 (5 bases). Germline lookup yields CDR1 LNHDA and CDR2 SQIVND (reference sequence). The CDR3 has 13 amino acids. V was trimmed by 3 bases and J by 13 bases, leaving 16 bases between them. The CDR3 region has the DNA TGTGCCAGTAGTATCCGGCACCGGCAGGGACAGCATTTT. Its protein product is CASSIRHRQGQHF.

The chain recombines TRBV9 with TRBJ2-1; no firm D call. The CDR3 runs 20 residues. Germline values: CDR1 SGDLS, CDR2 YYNGEE. The V end was cut by 4 bases, the J end by 4 bases, with 30 bases between. CDR3 region: CASSSIGASVKAHEYNEQFF. As DNA, the CDR3 is TGTGCCAGCAGCTCCATAGGTGCAAGTGTGAAGGCCCACGAATACAATGAGCAGTTCTTC. Filled out from reference TRBV9 and TRBJ2-1, the complete variable domain reads DSGVTQTPKHLITATGQRVTLRCSPRSGDLSVYWYQQSLDQGLQFLIQYYNGEERAKGNILERFSAQQFPDLHSELNLSSLELGDSALYFCASSSIGASVKAHEYNEQFFGPGTRLTVL.

This chain uses TRBV5-6 with TRBJ2-1, with TRBD2 as a possible D gene (6 bases). From germline, CDR1 is SGHDT and CDR2 YYEEEE. Trimming shortened V by 4 bases and J by 7 bases, and 18 bases separated the two germline ends. This CDR3 spans 15 amino acids. Written as DNA, the CDR3 is TGTGCCAGCAGCCCGGGTGTCGCGGGGTTGAATGAGCAGTTCTTC. This codes for CASSPGVAGLNEQFF.

This chain links TRBV15 with TRBJ2-1; 9 bases agree with TRBD2. Per the germline V gene, CDR1 is LNHNV and CDR2 is YYDKDF (reference sequence). V trimming: 5 bases; J trimming: 8 bases; junction bases outside the gene matches: 7. The CDR3 consists of 14 residues. CDR3 residues: CATSWSGTSYEQFF. DNA for the CDR3: TGTGCCACCAGCTGGTCCGGGACTAGCTATGAGCAGTTCTTC.

The table lists this clone with a count of one. The chain links TRBV5-1 to TRBJ2-5; tentative D call: TRBD2 (6 bases). The DNA end favors TRBJ2-7, so the J call may be wrong. Germline V gene data show CDR1 as SGHRS and CDR2 as YFSETQ. This CDR3 is 15 amino acids long. CDR3 residues: CASIPTLGTGYEQYF. DNA for the CDR3: TGCGCCAGCATCCCGACACTCGGGACTGGCTACGAGCAGTACTTC.

The chain has TRBV2 and TRBJ2-7; possible D gene TRBD2, 5 bases. The V gene's germline CDR1 is SNHLY and CDR2 FYNNEI. This CDR3 is built from 11 residues. Trimming pared 4 bases from V and 4 bases from J, leaving 5 bases between. CDR3 sequence reads: CASSGGYEQYF. The CDR3 coding sequence is TGTGCCAGCAGTGGCGGGTACGAGCAGTACTTC.

This clone has a single count. The chain carries TRBV5-6 and TRBJ1-4; 7 bases are a match to TRBD1. The CDR3 sequence is 15 residues long. Germline CDR1 and CDR2: SGHDT and YYEEEE. V trimming: 1 base; J trimming: 8 bases; junction bases outside the gene matches: 8. DNA for the CDR3: TGTGCCAGCAGCTTGCGACAGGGCGTAGCCGAAAAACTGTTTTTT. Translated, it gives CASSLRQGVAEKLFF.

The chain carries TRBV4-3 and TRBJ2-5; D is possibly TRBD1 (6 bases). Germline V gives CDR1 LGHNA, CDR2 YSLEER. The V end was cut by 0 bases, the J end by 6 bases, with 11 bases between. CDR3 length: 14 amino acids. The CDR3 protein is CASSQDLRGKTQYF. DNA of the CDR3: TGCGCCAGCAGCCAAGATCTCAGGGGAAAGACCCAGTACTTC.

Only one count was recorded for this clone. The chain uses TRBV6-5 and TRBJ1-5, with TRBD1 matching 8 bases. The CDR3 totals 13 residues. The junction had 7 bases not matched to a gene; V was cut back by 4 bases and J by 11 bases. Per germline, CDR1 MNHEY and CDR2 SVGAGI. CDR3 bases: TGTGCCAGCAGTTCGCAGATACAGGGGGCCCAGCATTTT. Residues: CASSSQIQGAQHF.

The chain carries TRBV11-2 and TRBJ2-1; 9 bases match TRBD2. Germline V gene sequence: CDR1 SGHAT, CDR2 FQNNGV. This CDR3 is 18 amino acids long. With V trimmed by 1 base and J by 4 bases, 11 bases remained unmatched. The CDR3 spells CASSLVFDSGSRYNEQFF. CDR3 sequence (DNA): TGTGCCAGCAGCTTAGTCTTTGATAGCGGGAGCCGTTACAATGAGCAGTTCTTC.

The V and J genes are TRBV9 and TRBJ1-6; 7 nucleotides align to TRBD1. There are 14 residues in the CDR3. With V trimmed by 4 bases and J by 9 bases, 7 bases remained unmatched. Germline V gene sequence: CDR1 SGDLS, CDR2 YYNGEE. The CDR3 coding sequence is TGTGCCAGCAGCCCACGACAGGGTCTTTCACCCCTCCACTTT. Residues: CASSPRQGLSPLHF.

The chain is built from TRBV5-4 and TRBJ2-7, with TRBD2 matching over 10 bases. With V trimmed by 4 bases and J by 0 bases, 1 base remained unmatched. CDR3 size: 14 residues. CDR1 is SGHNT, CDR2 YYREEE, per germline (reference sequence). CDR3 sequence: CASSRTSGSYEQYF. CDR3 sequence (DNA): TGTGCCAGCAGCCGGACTAGCGGCTCCTACGAGCAGTACTTC. Full variable domain (rest looked up from reference TRBV5-4 and TRBJ2-7): ETGVTQSPTHLIKTRGQQVTLRCSSQSGHNTVSWYQQALGQGPQFIFQYYREEENGRGNFPPRFSGLQFPNYSSELNVNALELDDSALYLCASSRTSGSYEQYFGPGTRLTVT.

The sample holds one count of this clone. The chain joins TRBV7-2 to TRBJ1-1, with D possibly matching TRBD1 (5 bases). This CDR3 contains 15 residues. Germline lookup yields CDR1 SGHTA and CDR2 FQGNSA. V was pared by 5 bases and J by 1 base, with 14 bases between. Here the CDR3 DNA reads TGTGCCAGCAGCATTCTACCCGGGGCGAACACTGAAGCTTTCTTT. Its protein is CASSILPGANTEAFF.

This clone was seen more than once but under ten times. The gene calls are TRBV30 and TRBJ1-5, with TRBD1 as a possible D gene (5 bases). Trimming pared 1 base from V and 5 bases from J, leaving 12 bases between. CDR3 length: 14 residues. Germline CDR1 and CDR2: GTSNPN and SVGIG (reference sequence). CDR3 loop: CAWSAQVGDQPQHF. In DNA, the CDR3 is TGTGCCTGGAGTGCACAGGTTGGGGATCAGCCCCAGCATTTT. Full variable domain (rest looked up from reference TRBV30 and TRBJ1-5): SQTIHQWPATLVQPVGSPLSLECTVEGTSNPNLYWYRQAAGRGLQLLFYSVGIGQISSEVPQNLSASRPQDRQFILSSKKLLLSDSGFYLCAWSAQVGDQPQHFGDGTRLSIL.

The V call is TRBV2, the J call TRBJ2-1; the D gene is possibly TRBD1 (5 bases). Per germline, CDR1 SNHLY and CDR2 FYNNEI. The CDR3 extends over 15 amino acids. The V end was cut by 3 bases, the J end by 11 bases, with 20 bases between. CDR3 nucleotide sequence: TGTGCCAGCAGTGAGGTGGGGCTTCCCACCGAACAGCAGTTCTTC. This translates into CASSEVGLPTEQQFF.

The chain's CDR3 is CASSLGWTGTYEQYF. The CDR3 DNA follows: TGTGCCAGCAGCTTGGGCTGGACAGGAACCTACGAGCAGTACTTC. The chain combines TRBV5-6 with TRBJ2-7; 7 bases agree with TRBD1. V was clipped by 0 bases and J by 2 bases; unmatched bases: 5. Looked up from germline, CDR1 is SGHDT and CDR2 is YYEEEE. This CDR3 region has 15 residues.

This chain connects TRBV7-2 to TRBJ1-4, with TRBD1 as a possible D gene (6 bases). The V end was cut by 3 bases, the J end by 4 bases, with 12 bases between. The germline V gene has CDR1 SGHTA and CDR2 FQGNSA. CDR3 size: 15 residues. CDR3 amino acids: CASSFQGQNNEKLFF. The CDR3 coding sequence is TGTGCCAGCAGCTTCCAAGGACAGAATAATGAAAAACTGTTTTTT.

The rearrangement uses TRBV5-6 and TRBJ2-1; D remains unclear. V lost 1 base to trimming and J lost 0 bases, with 11 bases between them. The germline V gene encodes CDR1 SGHDT and CDR2 YYEEEE. The CDR3 is 16 residues long. This CDR3 is CASSLFSRRSYNEQFF. CDR3 in DNA: TGTGCCAGCAGCTTGTTCAGTCGTCGCTCCTACAATGAGCAGTTCTTC.

This clone was seen more than once but under ten times. This chain connects TRBV4-2 to TRBJ2-2; a possible D gene is TRBD1 (6 bases). V lost 3 bases, J lost 6 bases, and 14 bases lay in between. The germline V gene has CDR1 LGHNA and CDR2 YNFKEQ. CDR3 size: 15 residues. The CDR3 nucleotides read TGTGCCAGCAGCCAGGAGTTACAGGGACCCGGGGAGCTGTTTTTT. This sequence encodes CASSQELQGPGELFF.

This clone has a single count. The chain joins TRBV4-1 to TRBJ2-3, with 9 nucleotides matching TRBD2. CDR1 is MGHRA, CDR2 YSYEKL, per germline. V lost 4 bases and J lost 5; bases outside the gene matches: 10. The CDR3 has 16 residues. Written as DNA, the CDR3 is TGCGCCAGCAGCCCGCGGGGGGGCGATTGGGGAGATACGCAGTATTTT. Translated: CASSPRGGDWGDTQYF.

The DNA of the CDR3 is TGTGCCAGCAGCGCCGCAGGTGGGGATACGCAGTATTTT. Translating gives CASSAAGGDTQYF. V and J are TRBV7-3 and TRBJ2-3, with D hard to call. V was cut by 5 bases and J by 6 bases, with 12 bases left in between. Germline loops: CDR1 SGHTA, CDR2 FQGTGA. CDR3 length: 13 residues.

This clone was picked up one time. The chain is built from TRBV7-6 and TRBJ2-7; perhaps TRBD2 as D (6 bases). CDR1 and CDR2 (germline): SGHVS, FNYEAQ. Deletions cut 2 bases from V and 5 bases from J, with 13 bases between. There are 14 residues in the CDR3. The CDR3 DNA is TGTGCCAGCAGCTTACAGGGAGGATCGAACGAGCAGTACTTC. Protein sequence: CASSLQGGSNEQYF.

The rearrangement links TRBV7-3 to TRBJ1-1; TRBD1 agrees at 8 bases. J was trimmed by 0 bases and V by 6 bases; bases with no gene match: 12. The V gene's germline CDR1 is SGHTA and CDR2 FQGTGA. The CDR3 sequence is 17 residues long. Written as DNA, the CDR3 is TGTGCCAGCAGGAAAGGGGGGACAGGCATGCTGAACACTGAAGCTTTCTTT. Amino acid sequence: CASRKGGTGMLNTEAFF.

The rearrangement joins TRBV7-9 to TRBJ1-1, with TRBD1 as a possible D gene (6 bases). Germline lookup yields CDR1 SEHNR and CDR2 FQNEAQ (reference sequence). The CDR3 sequence is 14 residues long. Between the trimmed V and J ends, which lost 5 bases and 0 bases, there was a span of 10 bases. In DNA form, the CDR3 reads TGTGCCAGCAGCCACAGGGAGTTGAACACTGAAGCTTTCTTT. Its translation is CASSHRELNTEAFF.

The table lists this clone with a few counts. This chain links TRBV21-1 with TRBJ2-2. TRBV21-1 is designated a pseudogene. This CDR3 region has 16 residues. The CDR3 reads CASNPGQAPNTGELFF. The CDR3 DNA reads as TGTGCCAGCAACCCCGGGCAGGCTCCGAACACCGGGGAGCTGTTTTTT.

The gene calls are TRBV15 and TRBJ2-7; 8 bases fit TRBD2. The CDR3 contains 15 residues. V lost 5 bases, J lost 2 bases, and 8 bases stayed unmatched. CDR1 LNHNV and CDR2 YYDKDF come from the germline V gene (reference sequence). Here the CDR3 DNA reads TGTGCCACCAGCGGTTCCGGGACTAGTACCTACGAGCAGTACTTC. As protein: CATSGSGTSTYEQYF.

The CDR3 DNA reads TGTGCCAGCAGCTTAGCGCGAGCAACTAATGAAAAACTGTTTTTT. Residues: CASSLARATNEKLFF. The V and J genes are TRBV7-2 and TRBJ1-4; D is undetermined. The CDR3 has 15 amino acids. Trimming removed 0 bases from V and 0 bases from J, with 5 bases in between. Germline lookup yields CDR1 SGHTA and CDR2 FQGNSA.